The rows below give T cell receptor beta chains drawn from one sample of a study of shared clonotypes between healthy human individuals. Libraries were prepared by immunoSEQ multiplex PCR; TCRdb keeps only in-frame clonotypes and omits some of them. The data contain hundreds of thousands of clones, roughly 95% of them singletons. The sequencing input was naive CD8+ T cells sorted from blood. The receptor source for this set is a woman in her twenties or thirties in good health. The CDR3 runs from the conserved cysteine through the conserved F or W. D genes are given only for firm matches. The size entry is marked missing in some rows and otherwise reads once, few, many or a size class.

clone size: NA
J gene: TRBJ2-7
D gene: TRBD2
V gene: TRBV6-1
CDR3 DNA: TGTGCCAGCACTTATCTAGCGGGCGAGCAGTACTTC
CDR3 protein: CASTYLAGEQYF

clone size: NA
J gene: TRBJ2-2
D gene: TRBD2
V gene: TRBV7-6
CDR3 DNA: TGTGCCAGCAGCTTATCTAGCGGGAGTAATCCCGGGGAGCTGTTTTTT
CDR3 protein: CASSLSSGSNPGELFF

clone size: NA
J gene: TRBJ2-1
D gene: NA
V gene: TRBV13
CDR3 DNA: TGTGCCAGCAGCTCCCTATCCAACAATGAGCAGTTCTTC
CDR3 protein: CASSSLSNNEQFF

clone size: NA
J gene: TRBJ2-5
D gene: NA
V gene: TRBV27
CDR3 DNA: TGTGCCAGCGGGTTACAGGGTGTTCAGACCCAGTACTTC
CDR3 protein: CASGLQGVQTQYF

clone size: NA
J gene: TRBJ2-4
D gene: TRBD2
V gene: TRBV7-9
CDR3 DNA: TGTGCCAGCAGCCCACAGACTAGCGGGAGAGTCAAAAACATTCAGTACTTC
CDR3 protein: CASSPQTSGRVKNIQYF

clone size: NA
J gene: TRBJ1-1
D gene: TRBD1
V gene: TRBV2
CDR3 DNA: TGTGCGCGACAGGGGACGAACACTGAAGCTTTCTTT
CDR3 protein: CARQGTNTEAFF

clone size: NA
J gene: TRBJ1-1
D gene: TRBD1
V gene: TRBV19
CDR3 DNA: TGTGCCAGTAGTATAAGGGCGACAGGGGCCACTGAAGCTTTCTTT
CDR3 protein: CASSIRATGATEAFF

clone size: NA
J gene: TRBJ2-3
D gene: TRBD1
V gene: TRBV28
CDR3 DNA: TGTGCCAGCAGGCCCTCCCCCGGGACAGGGGGAAGGATAGATACGCAGTATTTT
CDR3 protein: CASRPSPGTGGRIDTQYF

clone size: NA
J gene: TRBJ2-3
D gene: NA
V gene: TRBV9
CDR3 DNA: TGTGCCAGCAGCGTAGCTGGCGGGACTTATGGCACAGATACGCAGTATTTT
CDR3 protein: CASSVAGGTYGTDTQYF

clone size: NA
J gene: TRBJ1-3
D gene: NA
V gene: TRBV9
CDR3 DNA: TGTGCCAGCAGCGTCAGCTTGGGAGGAAACACCATATATTTT
CDR3 protein: CASSVSLGGNTIYF

clone size: NA
J gene: TRBJ2-1
D gene: TRBD2
V gene: TRBV28
CDR3 DNA: TGTGCCACTTGGAGTAGCGGGGGAAGCTACAATGAGCAGTTCTTC
CDR3 protein: CATWSSGGSYNEQFF

clone size: NA
J gene: TRBJ2-3
D gene: NA
V gene: TRBV23-1
CDR3 DNA: TGCGCCAGCAGTCCCGGCACAGATACGCAGTATTTT
CDR3 protein: CASSPGTDTQYF

clone size: NA
J gene: TRBJ2-1
D gene: NA
V gene: TRBV11-2
CDR3 DNA: TGTGCCAGCAGCCTTCTTCACTCCTACAATGAGCAGTTCTTC
CDR3 protein: CASSLLHSYNEQFF

clone size: NA
J gene: TRBJ1-1
D gene: NA
V gene: TRBV15
CDR3 DNA: TGTGCCACCAGCAGAGTCAGGGTTACTGAAGCTTTCTTT
CDR3 protein: CATSRVRVTEAFF

clone size: NA
J gene: TRBJ2-1
D gene: NA
V gene: TRBV7-7
CDR3 DNA: TGTGCCAGCAGCTTATCCCCTTCGCAGAATGAGCAGTTCTTC
CDR3 protein: CASSLSPSQNEQFF

clone size: once
J gene: TRBJ1-5
D gene: NA
V gene: TRBV7-6
CDR3 DNA: TGTGCCAGCAGCTTCGGGAGCAATCAGCCCCAGCATTTT
CDR3 protein: CASSFGSNQPQHF

clone size: NA
J gene: TRBJ2-1
D gene: NA
V gene: TRBV10-2
CDR3 DNA: TGCGCCAGCAGTGACTCTAGCGCGACCTACAATGAGCAGTTCTTC
CDR3 protein: CASSDSSATYNEQFF

clone size: NA
J gene: TRBJ1-2
D gene: NA
V gene: TRBV7-8
CDR3 DNA: TGTGCCAGCAGCTTAGCGGAGGCCAGAATCTATGGCTACACCTTC
CDR3 protein: CASSLAEARIYGYTF

clone size: NA
J gene: TRBJ1-2
D gene: TRBD1
V gene: TRBV7-9
CDR3 DNA: TGTGCCAGCAGAGAAGATAGACAGGGGGCGAAAGGCTACACCTTC
CDR3 protein: CASREDRQGAKGYTF

clone size: NA
J gene: TRBJ2-1
D gene: NA
V gene: TRBV27
CDR3 DNA: TGTGCCAGCAGTTTGAAGCAGGGCGGGAATGAGCAGTTCTTC
CDR3 protein: CASSLKQGGNEQFF

clone size: NA
J gene: TRBJ1-5
D gene: NA
V gene: TRBV18
CDR3 DNA: TGTGCCAGCTCACCAGGCTCTCCGGATCAGCCCCAGCATTTT
CDR3 protein: CASSPGSPDQPQHF

clone size: NA
J gene: TRBJ2-2
D gene: TRBD2
V gene: TRBV30
CDR3 DNA: TGTGCCTGCCAGGGACTAGCGGGAGTTGACACCGGGGAGCTGTTTTTT
CDR3 protein: CACQGLAGVDTGELFF

clone size: NA
J gene: TRBJ2-4
D gene: NA
V gene: TRBV6-6
CDR3 DNA: TGTGCCAGCAGTTCTCCTTGGACAGAAAACATTCAGTACTTC
CDR3 protein: CASSSPWTENIQYF

clone size: once
J gene: TRBJ2-2
D gene: TRBD1
V gene: TRBV2
CDR3 DNA: TGTGCCAGCAGTGGAGGGGACAGAAACACCGGGGAGCTGTTTTTT
CDR3 protein: CASSGGDRNTGELFF

clone size: once
J gene: TRBJ2-1
D gene: TRBD2
V gene: TRBV5-4
CDR3 DNA: TGTGCCAGCAGCTCCGGACTAGCGGGAGGGAATGAGCAGTTCTTC
CDR3 protein: CASSSGLAGGNEQFF

clone size: NA
J gene: TRBJ1-3
D gene: TRBD1
V gene: TRBV9
CDR3 DNA: TGTGCCAGCAGCGTGGGACAGGGGCTTGGAAACACCATATATTTT
CDR3 protein: CASSVGQGLGNTIYF

clone size: NA
J gene: TRBJ2-5
D gene: NA
V gene: TRBV27
CDR3 DNA: TGTGCCAGCAGTTCCACCCCAGGAGTGGAGACCCAGTACTTC
CDR3 protein: CASSSTPGVETQYF

clone size: NA
J gene: TRBJ2-7
D gene: TRBD2
V gene: TRBV27
CDR3 DNA: TGTGCCAGCAGGCTTCAGACTAGCGGACTCTCCTACGAGCAGTACTTC
CDR3 protein: CASRLQTSGLSYEQYF

clone size: NA
J gene: TRBJ1-2
D gene: TRBD1
V gene: TRBV2
CDR3 DNA: TGTGCCAGCAGGGAAGGACAGGGGATATATGGCTACACCTTC
CDR3 protein: CASREGQGIYGYTF

clone size: NA
J gene: TRBJ2-7
D gene: TRBD2
V gene: TRBV19
CDR3 DNA: TGTGCCAGTAGTATGAGCGGGAGCTACGAGCAGTACTTC
CDR3 protein: CASSMSGSYEQYF

clone size: NA
J gene: TRBJ2-5
D gene: TRBD2
V gene: TRBV4-1
CDR3 DNA: TGCGCCAGCAGCTCTGTAGCGGGAAGAGAGACCCAGTACTTC
CDR3 protein: CASSSVAGRETQYF

clone size: NA
J gene: TRBJ2-1
D gene: TRBD2
V gene: TRBV7-6
CDR3 DNA: TGTGCCAGCAGCCCAGGGACTAGCGGGAGTTATGAGCAGTTCTTC
CDR3 protein: CASSPGTSGSYEQFF